One and the same sample provided the 5 T cell receptor beta chains below, sequenced in a study of cytomegalovirus exposure and HLA in healthy donors. 13 Jbeta primers and 60 Vbeta primers were used for the PCR. Measured with immunoSEQ multiplex PCR; TCRdb has only the in-frame clones, and not every one. This table has some 150,000 clones, around three quarters appearing once. The sequencing input was PBMCs. These receptors were obtained from a man aged 40-49 years in good health and CMV-seropositive.

This clone has a single count. Other DNA sequences of this sample code for an identical CDR3. This sequence joins TRBV6-5 and TRBJ1-5; D remains unclear. The CDR3 is 13 amino acids. Trimming shortened V by 0 bases and J by 6 bases, and 6 bases separated the two germline ends. Germline CDR1 MNHEY, CDR2 SVGAGI. DNA for the CDR3: TGTGCCAGCAGTTACTCGACGGGTCAGCCCCAGCATTTT. This encodes CASSYSTGQPQHF.

The chain joins TRBV7-3 to TRBJ2-2; 8 bases are a match to TRBD2. V was pared by 10 bases and J by 2 bases, with 9 bases of the junction left unmatched. The CDR3 runs to 15 residues. The germline CDR1 and CDR2 sequences are SGHTA and FQGTGA. CDR3 sequence reads: CATPRAGGNTGELFF. CDR3 sequence (DNA): TGTGCCACCCCTCGGGCGGGAGGTAACACCGGGGAGCTGTTTTTT.

This chain uses TRBV11-2 with TRBJ1-4; D uncertain. The CDR3 covers 13 residues. Germline V CDR1 and CDR2: SGHAT, FQNNGV. V was shortened by 1 base and J by 8 bases, with 8 bases between the two germline ends. CDR3 residues: CASSLGAAEKLFF. As DNA, the CDR3 is TGTGCCAGCAGCTTAGGGGCAGCCGAAAAACTGTTTTTT.

The chain joins TRBV5-1 to TRBJ2-7; D may be TRBD2 (6 bases). In germline, CDR1 is SGHRS, CDR2 YFSETQ. The CDR3 is 14 amino acids. V lost 3 bases, J lost 2 bases, and 12 bases lay in between. CDR3 sequence reads: CASSWGTSTYEQYF. Written as DNA, the CDR3 is TGCGCCAGCAGCTGGGGGACTTCAACCTACGAGCAGTACTTC. Full variable domain (outside the CDR3, taken from reference TRBV5-1 and TRBJ2-7): KAGVTQTPRYLIKTRGQQVTLSCSPISGHRSVSWYQQTPGQGLQFLFEYFSETQRNKGNFPGRFSGRQFSNSRSEMNVSTLELGDSALYLCASSWGTSTYEQYFGPGTRLTVT.

The rearrangement links TRBV30 to TRBJ2-4; the match to TRBD1 covers 10 bases. The CDR3 loop spans 14 amino acids. The trim removed 2 bases at V and 9 bases at J, leaving 7 bases unmatched. Germline loops: CDR1 GTSNPN, CDR2 SVGIG (reference sequence). This CDR3 reads CAWSSGQGWGIQYF. For the CDR3, the DNA is TGTGCCTGGAGTTCGGGACAGGGGTGGGGCATTCAGTACTTC.